The next 17 T cell receptor beta chains were all read from a single sample in a study of blood T cell repertoires in COVID-19. Clones were sequenced by immunoSEQ multiplex PCR, and TCRdb holds only the in-frame ones, with some missing. The sample includes tens of thousands of clones, 70% to 85% of them seen just once. Sequenced material: peripheral blood. These TCRs come from a man at least 80 years old with COVID-19, enrolled during active disease.

A note on this clone: Germline is not matched at one junction end, which may reflect a read error. Other nucleotide sequences from this sample produce the same CDR3. V gene TRBV4-3 combines with J gene TRBJ1-4, with 7 bases identical to TRBD1. CDR1 is LGHNA and CDR2 is YSLEER in the germline V gene. The CDR3 length is 16 residues. The CDR3 is CASSQVYRGTNEKLFF. CDR3 DNA: TGCGCCAGTAGCCAAGTCTACAGGGGCACTAATGAAAAACTGTTTTTT.

The chain combines TRBV5-4 with TRBJ1-3; 9 bases fit TRBD1. Germline trimming cut 1 base from V and 1 base from J; bases unmatched to any gene: 3. Germline CDR1 SGHNT, CDR2 YYREEE (reference sequence). The CDR3 extends over 16 amino acids. The CDR3 sequence: CASSLTGGASGNTIYF. The CDR3 nucleotides are TGTGCCAGCAGCTTGACAGGGGGCGCATCTGGAAACACCATATATTTT.

The J gene is TRBJ2-3, the V gene TRBV10-2, with D perhaps matching TRBD1 (6 bases). The CDR3 has 14 residues. Germline assignment: CDR1 WSHSY and CDR2 SAAADI. Trimming removed 6 bases from V and 2 bases from J, with 12 bases in between. This CDR3 reads CASRTGTSTDTQYF. The DNA of the CDR3 is TGCGCCAGCAGGACCGGGACATCCACAGATACGCAGTATTTT.

The chain carries TRBV6-5 and TRBJ1-3; TRBD1 matches at 7 bases. The CDR3 has 14 residues. Trimming cost V 6 bases and J 4 bases; bases outside gene matches: 6. CDR1 and CDR2 (germline): MNHEY, SVGAGI. The CDR3 DNA follows: TGTGCCAGCAGAGACAGGGTCACAGGAAACACCATATATTTT. Translating it yields CASRDRVTGNTIYF.

The rearrangement links TRBV7-2 to TRBJ1-4; perhaps TRBD1 as D (5 bases). Germline loops: CDR1 SGHTA, CDR2 FQGNSA. This CDR3 has 15 amino acids. Trimming removed 0 bases from V and 4 bases from J, with 9 bases in between. The CDR3 DNA follows: TGTGCCAGCAGCTTAGCGGGGGGGATTAATGAAAAACTGTTTTTT. This translates into CASSLAGGINEKLFF.

The chain carries TRBV4-3 and TRBJ1-2; 7 bases match TRBD1. Germline CDR1 is LGHNA and CDR2 is YSLEER. With 4 bases clipped from V and 5 bases from J, the junction kept 16 bases outside the gene matches. The CDR3 sequence is 17 residues long. The DNA for the CDR3 is TGCGCCAGCAGCCCTCATACGACTTGGACAGGCGATTATGGCTACACCTTC. Its protein product is CASSPHTTWTGDYGYTF.

The chain carries TRBV19 and TRBJ2-1; 10 nucleotides align to TRBD2. The V segment lost 8 bases and the J segment 0 bases; nucleotides outside the gene matches: 1. There are 14 residues in the CDR3. CDR1 LNHDA and CDR2 SQIVND come from the germline V gene (reference sequence). CDR3 in amino acids: CASWTSGSYNEQFF. As DNA, the CDR3 is TGTGCCAGTTGGACTAGCGGCTCCTACAATGAGCAGTTCTTC.

The V call is TRBV5-5, the J call TRBJ2-7, with 11 bases lining up with TRBD1. In germline, CDR1 is SGHKS, CDR2 YYEKEE (reference sequence). CDR3 length: 14 amino acids. V was clipped by 3 bases and J by 3 bases; unmatched bases: 2. CDR3 protein: CASSYGTGGYEQYV. DNA for the CDR3: TGTGCCAGCAGCTACGGGACAGGGGGCTACGAGCAGTACGTC.

The gene calls are TRBV4-1 and TRBJ2-7, with D possibly being TRBD1 (7 bases). The V gene lost 4 bases and the J gene lost 3 bases, with 13 bases spanning the gap. This CDR3 spans 14 amino acids. Germline loops: CDR1 MGHRA, CDR2 YSYEKL. This chain's CDR3 is CASSPRQGGYEQYF. The DNA of the CDR3 is TGCGCCAGCAGCCCTCGACAGGGAGGCTACGAGCAGTACTTC.

The chain is built from TRBV7-3 and TRBJ2-7; TRBD1 aligns across 7 bases. The CDR3 is 15 residues long. The V gene end was trimmed by 6 bases and the J gene end by 7 bases; junction bases not matched to a gene: 15. The germline gives CDR1 SGHTA, CDR2 FQGTGA. CDR3 DNA sequence: TGTGCCAGCAGTCTAATGGGACAGCTAGGTAGTGAGCAGTACTTC. Its protein is CASSLMGQLGSEQYF.

The chain combines TRBV2 with TRBJ2-7; the D gene is possibly TRBD1 (5 bases). Germline values: CDR1 SNHLY, CDR2 FYNNEI. The length of the CDR3 is 12 residues. V shed 7 bases and J shed 3 bases, with 10 bases lying between them. In nucleotides, the CDR3 is TGTGCCAGCACAGGGTTAGGCTACGAGCAGTACTTC. It yields the protein CASTGLGYEQYF.

V usage is TRBV11-3 and J usage is TRBJ2-1; 8 bases align to TRBD1. J gave up 9 bases and V 5 bases, and 12 bases lay outside the gene matches. The CDR3 loop spans 15 amino acids. Germline CDR1 reads SGHNT; CDR2 reads YENEEA. CDR3: CASSLGQVAIGEQFF. CDR3 DNA: TGTGCCAGCAGCCTGGGACAGGTGGCAATCGGTGAGCAGTTCTTC.

The chain employs TRBV7-9 and TRBJ1-4; TRBD1 matches 10 bases. Germline values: CDR1 SEHNR, CDR2 FQNEAQ (reference sequence). The CDR3 sequence is 16 residues long. V shed 5 bases, J shed 8 bases, and the junction held 11 bases outside the gene matches. The CDR3 protein is CASSSGTGAEGEKLFF. The CDR3 DNA reads as TGTGCCAGCAGCAGCGGGACAGGGGCCGAGGGGGAAAAACTGTTTTTT.

The chain has TRBV5-1 and TRBJ2-5; unclear D gene. V gave up 0 bases and J gave up 1 base, with 4 bases separating them. The germline gives CDR1 SGHRS, CDR2 YFSETQ. The CDR3 is 13 residues long. DNA for the CDR3: TGCGCCAGCAGCTTGGGGCTCCAAGAGACCCAGTACTTC. Translation gives CASSLGLQETQYF. The complete variable domain, with remaining parts taken from reference TRBV5-1 and TRBJ2-5, reads KAGVTQTPRYLIKTRGQQVTLSCSPISGHRSVSWYQQTPGQGLQFLFEYFSETQRNKGNFPGRFSGRQFSNSRSEMNVSTLELGDSALYLCASSLGLQETQYFGPGTRLLVL.

The CDR3 region has the DNA TGTGCCAGCAGTTTCAGCTCCTACAATGAGCAGTTCTTC. Its protein product is CASSFSSYNEQFF. The chain carries TRBV27 and TRBJ2-1; unclear D gene. The germline CDR1 and CDR2 sequences are MNHEY and SMNVEV (reference sequence). V was trimmed by 3 bases and J by 0 bases, leaving 3 bases between them. The CDR3 consists of 13 residues.

The sample holds one count of this clone. The rearrangement uses TRBV19 and TRBJ2-6; the D gene is possibly TRBD2 (6 bases). From germline, CDR1 is LNHDA and CDR2 SQIVND (reference sequence). The CDR3 runs to 16 residues. V was cut by 4 bases and J by 0 bases, with 10 bases left in between. CDR3 sequence: CASSTGLISGANVLTF. The CDR3 nucleotides read TGTGCCAGTAGTACGGGACTTATCTCTGGGGCCAACGTCCTGACTTTC.

This clone was counted between two and nine times. The chain recombines TRBV7-7 with TRBJ2-1, with a tentative D call TRBD2 (7 bases). V gave up 2 bases and J gave up 8 bases, with 13 bases separating them. The CDR3 is made up of 14 amino acids. CDR1 is SSHAT and CDR2 is FNYEAQ in the germline V gene (reference sequence). CDR3 region: CASSLQGGGYEQFF. For the CDR3, the DNA is TGTGCCAGCAGCTTACAGGGCGGGGGCTATGAGCAGTTCTTC.